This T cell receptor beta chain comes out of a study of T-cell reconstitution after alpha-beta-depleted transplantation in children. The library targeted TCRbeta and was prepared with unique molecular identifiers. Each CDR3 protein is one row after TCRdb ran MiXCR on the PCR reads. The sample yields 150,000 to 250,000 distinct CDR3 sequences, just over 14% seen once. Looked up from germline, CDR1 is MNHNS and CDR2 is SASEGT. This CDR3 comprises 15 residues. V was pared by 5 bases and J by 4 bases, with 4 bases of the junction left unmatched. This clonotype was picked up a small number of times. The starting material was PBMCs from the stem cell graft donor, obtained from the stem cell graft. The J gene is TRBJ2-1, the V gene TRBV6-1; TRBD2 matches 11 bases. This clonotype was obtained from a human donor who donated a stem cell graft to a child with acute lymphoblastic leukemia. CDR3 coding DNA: TGTGCCAGCAGTATGACTAGCGGGGCATACAATGAGCAGTTCTTC. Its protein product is CASSMTSGAYNEQFF.